The present entry profiles one T cell receptor beta chain with its context. The method was immunoSEQ multiplex PCR; TCRdb's version includes in-frame clones alone and lacks a portion of them. The data hold 55,000 to 65,000 clones, with roughly 77% observed a single time. The sample originates from a study of blood T cell repertoires in COVID-19. Across the study: PBMCs, B-cell-depleted T cells, or T cells were the source of the cDNA or gDNA that made up the material.

With V trimmed by 4 bases and J by 8 bases, 8 bases remained unmatched. CDR3 size: 14 residues. CDR1 and CDR2 (germline): LGHDT, YNNKEL (reference sequence). Material for sequencing was peripheral blood. The TCR originated in a man aged 60-69 years with COVID-19, enrolled during active disease. The chain carries TRBV3-1 (or the pseudogene TRBV3-2) and TRBJ1-1, with 9 bases fitting TRBD1. The CDR3 sequence: CASSPGDRATEAFF. In nucleotides, the CDR3 is TGTGCCAGCAGCCCGGGGGACAGGGCGACAGAAGCTTTCTTT.